The entry below describes one T cell receptor (beta chain). This sample was taken from a study of blood T cell repertoires in COVID-19. Study-wide background: The United States, Italy and Spain provided the acute and convalescent COVID-19 samples. The cDNA or gDNA used as material had been derived from T cells, B-cell-depleted T cells, or PBMCs.

The CDR3 covers 15 residues. The germline CDR1 and CDR2 sequences are SGHAT and FQNNGV. V lost 0 bases and J lost 3; bases outside the gene matches: 5. Participants came from around 25 US areas, aged about 18 to 100 years. The study assigned cohorts using participant-reported clinical history. Generated by immunoSEQ multiplex PCR, the TCRdb table keeps only in-frame clones and is missing some. Here the sample spans a few hundred thousand clones, approximately 88% being singletons. Input material: PBMCs or T cells enriched from blood (not recorded which). This sequence was found in a woman aged 35 to 49 who had recovered from COVID-19. V is TRBV11-2 and J is TRBJ2-7; 7 nucleotides align to TRBD1. The CDR3 reads CASSLDGTDNYEQYF. The CDR3 DNA reads as TGTGCCAGCAGCTTAGATGGGACAGACAACTACGAGCAGTACTTC. Together with reference TRBV11-2 and TRBJ2-7, the CDR3 gives the full variable domain: EAGVAQSPRYKIIEKRQSVAFWCNPISGHATLYWYQQILGQGPKLLIQFQNNGVVDDSQLPKDRFSAERLKGVDSTLKIQPAKLEDSAVYLCASSLDGTDNYEQYFGPGTRLTVT.